The TCR beta chain under discussion was sequenced for a study of blood T cell repertoires in COVID-19. Overall study: The United States, Italy and Spain supplied acute and convalescent COVID-19 samples. Sample material is recorded as cDNA or gDNA derived from T cells, B-cell-depleted T cells, or PBMCs.

Germline V gene sequence: CDR1 MNHEY, CDR2 SMNVEV (reference sequence). This CDR3 region has 14 residues. V gave up 3 bases and J gave up 5 bases; unmatched junction bases: 4. In the original analysis: Nucleated cell number was recorded as an estimate derived from reference gene primer amplification. Assay: immunoSEQ multiplex PCR; the TCRdb copy retains only in-frame clones and omits some. That table is the source of V, J and clone size, and D and trimming were worked out from the DNA. The sample consists of about 2,300 clones, approximately 90% of them appearing once. The V call is TRBV27, the J call TRBJ2-1, with 7 bases identical to TRBD1. Sequenced sample: peripheral blood. The clonotype was recovered from a man aged 65 to 79 with active COVID-19. CDR3 coding DNA: TGTGCCAGCAGTTTCCTAGACAGGGACAATGAGCAGTTCTTC. It translates to CASSFLDRDNEQFF.